This T cell receptor (beta chain) was identified in a study of T cell responses to AZD1222 COVID-19 vaccine. About the study: Second doses were pooled across both intervals (about 4 or about 12 weeks). Study-wide points: The number of AZD1222 recipients seropositive at baseline was only six. Spike-specific TCR breadth and depth went up after people got two AZD1222 doses. The donor cohort was predominantly white British with a female majority, and clonal diversity may have been underestimated.

Only one count was recorded for this clone. Its antigen is unidentified. Data came from immunoSEQ multiplex PCR; TCRdb stores just in-frame clones and leaves some out. The data contain under 150,000 clones, 93% of them seen just once; the ten biggest clones take up 2.5% to 4%. The CDR3 runs 14 residues. Germline CDR1 is KGHSH and CDR2 is LQKENI. Trimming stripped 3 bases from V and 0 bases from J, with 6 bases between. Sequencing used peripheral blood, obtained on day 0 of AZD1222 vaccination. The chain joins TRBV18 to TRBJ1-5; D ambiguous. The TCR originated in an adult in good health. In DNA, the CDR3 is TGTGCCAGCTCACCTACTGATAGCAATCAGCCCCAGCATTTT. This codes for CASSPTDSNQPQHF.